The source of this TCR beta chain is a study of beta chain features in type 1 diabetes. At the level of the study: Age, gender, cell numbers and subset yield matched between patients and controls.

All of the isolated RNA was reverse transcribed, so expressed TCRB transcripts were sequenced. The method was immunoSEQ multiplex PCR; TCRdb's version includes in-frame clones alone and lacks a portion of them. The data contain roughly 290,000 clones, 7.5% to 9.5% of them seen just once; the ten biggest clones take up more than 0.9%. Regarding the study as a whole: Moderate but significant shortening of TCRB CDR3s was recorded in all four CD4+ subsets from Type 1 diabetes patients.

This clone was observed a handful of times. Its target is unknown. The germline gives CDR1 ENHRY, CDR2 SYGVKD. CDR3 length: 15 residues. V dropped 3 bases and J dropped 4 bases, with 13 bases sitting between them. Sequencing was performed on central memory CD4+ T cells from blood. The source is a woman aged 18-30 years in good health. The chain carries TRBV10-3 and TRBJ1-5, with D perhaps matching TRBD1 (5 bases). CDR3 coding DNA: TGTGCCATCAGTGATGGGCAGGGACTGAATCAGCCCCAGCATTTT. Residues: CAISDGQGLNQPQHF.